Listed below are T cell receptor beta chains from one sample, sequenced in a study of T cells after somatic rescue of genetic block. The data were produced by immunoSEQ multiplex PCR, yet TCRdb's version contains in-frame clones alone and is incomplete. Among approximately 65,000 clones, around 90% were seen once, and the ten largest hold about 2.7%. The specimen was peripheral blood mononuclear cells (PBMCs). Receptors originate from a man aged 35-49 years. Each CDR3 is given without its conserved first and last residue. The order of the fields is J gene, V gene, CDR3 protein.

>TRBJ1-1|TRBV6-5
ASSYGAGPMNTEAF
>TRBJ2-7|TRBV27
ASSLRFVNGGRFSYEQY
>TRBJ1-1|TRBV5-1
ASSPRGTEAF
>TRBJ1-3|TRBV7-8
ASSLASDSGNTIY
>TRBJ2-2|TRBV6-5
ASRKLAEGAGELF
>TRBJ2-1|TRBV7-2
ASSLVWEQF
>TRBJ2-7|TRBV11-2
ASSPVWVLTYEQY
>TRBJ2-7|TRBV18
ASSPDGSYEQY
>TRBJ2-1|TRBV4-1
ASRLGSGNIYEQF
>TRBJ2-3|TRBV5-1
ASNPDYSSSTDTQY
>TRBJ1-2|TRBV13
ASSLRTDYGYT
>TRBJ1-1|TRBV7-9
ASSLVADTEAF
>TRBJ2-1|TRBV5-1
ASSLSDYNEQF
>TRBJ2-2|TRBV19
ASRTGHRTGELF
>TRBJ2-7|TRBV4-1
ASSQPTSGSSYEQY
>TRBJ1-5|TRBV4-2
ASSPGGNSAFNQPQH
>TRBJ2-2|TRBV6-5
ASRTDRGHTGELF
>TRBJ2-6|TRBV2
ARQGAVSGANVLT
>TRBJ1-5|TRBV10-1
ASSAGSGPQH
>TRBJ2-1|TRBV28
ASTTGTGTYNEQF
>TRBJ2-4|TRBV15
ATSSPSGDDIQY
>TRBJ2-1|TRBV27
ASSLWGAGYRGGGEQF
>TRBJ1-6|TRBV5-1
ASSPDRSHSPLH
>TRBJ1-2|TRBV23-1
ASSPFADRGSSGYGYT
>TRBJ2-7|TRBV5-4
ASSFGTSYEQY
>TRBJ1-1|TRBV18
ASSPVDSLNTEAF
>TRBJ2-5|TRBV4-1
ASSPTGGRETQY
>TRBJ2-1|TRBV18
ASSPLGQASSYNEQF
>TRBJ2-7|TRBV4-2
ASSQDGGASSYEQY
>TRBJ2-4|TRBV28
ASSPQNRAKNIQY
>TRBJ2-5|TRBV9
ASSFGTSGVETQY
>TRBJ2-1|TRBV6-1
ASRHQSSYNEQF